This TCR beta chain is from a study of blood T cell repertoires in COVID-19. Looking at the study overall: COVID-19 samples collected from the United States, Italy and Spain covered acute and convalescent phases.

As regards this clone: The same CDR3 is also encoded by other DNA sequences in this sample.

In the source study's methods: From reference gene primer amplification, estimates of nucleated cell counts were derived. Some clones are missing from TCRdb's copy, which holds only in-frame ones; the method was immunoSEQ multiplex PCR. V and J calls and clone size are given by that table; D and trimming were obtained from the DNA. Of about 150,000 clones in the sample, around 80% were seen once. V was clipped by 3 bases and J by 11 bases, with 16 bases between them. Germline assignment: CDR1 SGHTA and CDR2 FQGNSA. The CDR3 runs 13 residues. The clonotype was recovered from a man between 60 and 75 years old with acute or convalescent COVID-19. The chain links TRBV7-2 to TRBJ1-2; D not certain. The material sequenced was peripheral blood. CDR3 loop: CASSLGSGPRYTF. The CDR3 bases are TGTGCCAGCAGCTTGGGGAGCGGCCCCCGATACACCTTC.